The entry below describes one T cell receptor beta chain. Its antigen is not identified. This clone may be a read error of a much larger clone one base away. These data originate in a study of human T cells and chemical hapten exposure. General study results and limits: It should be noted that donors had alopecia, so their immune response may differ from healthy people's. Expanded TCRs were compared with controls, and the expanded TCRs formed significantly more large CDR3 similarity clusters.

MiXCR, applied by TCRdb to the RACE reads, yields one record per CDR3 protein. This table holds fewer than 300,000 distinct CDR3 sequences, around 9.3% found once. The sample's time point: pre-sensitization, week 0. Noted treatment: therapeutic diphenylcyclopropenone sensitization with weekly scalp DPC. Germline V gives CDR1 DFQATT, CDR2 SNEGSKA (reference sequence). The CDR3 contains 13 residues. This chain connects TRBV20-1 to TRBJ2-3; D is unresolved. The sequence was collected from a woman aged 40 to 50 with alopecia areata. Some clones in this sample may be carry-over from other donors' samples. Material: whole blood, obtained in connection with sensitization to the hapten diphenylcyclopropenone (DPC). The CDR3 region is CSARASNSDTQNF. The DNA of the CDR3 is TGCAGTGCTCGGGCTTCCAACTCAGATACGCAGAATTTT.